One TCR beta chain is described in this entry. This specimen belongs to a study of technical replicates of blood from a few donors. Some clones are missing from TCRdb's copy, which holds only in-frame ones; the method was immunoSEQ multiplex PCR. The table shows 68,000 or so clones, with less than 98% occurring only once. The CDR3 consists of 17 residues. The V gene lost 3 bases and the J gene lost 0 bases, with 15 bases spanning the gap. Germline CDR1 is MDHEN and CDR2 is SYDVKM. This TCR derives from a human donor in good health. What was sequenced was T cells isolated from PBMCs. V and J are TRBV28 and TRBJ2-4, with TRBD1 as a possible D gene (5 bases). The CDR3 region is CASSLLGAYRAKNIQYF. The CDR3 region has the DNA TGTGCCAGCAGTTTGTTAGGGGCTTATAGAGCCAAAAACATTCAGTACTTC. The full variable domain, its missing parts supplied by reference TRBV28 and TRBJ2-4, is DVKVTQSSRYLVKRTGEKVFLECVQDMDHENMFWYRQDPGLGLRLIYFSYDVKMKEKGDIPEGYSVSREKKERFSLILESASTNQTSMYLCASSLLGAYRAKNIQYFGAGTRLSVL.